This TCR beta chain stems from a study of beta chain features in type 1 diabetes. Germline V gene sequence: CDR1 GTSNPN, CDR2 SVGIG (reference sequence). This CDR3 has 13 amino acids. V gave up 0 bases and J gave up 5 bases, with 10 bases separating them. Study-wide findings and caveats: A potential influence of HLA type upon TCRB rearrangement remained unresolved herein. Shorter templates might be favored by PCR, equally in patients and controls. Cells expressing TCR highly could be over-represented by cDNA sequencing.

About this clone: Its antigen is unidentified.

The authors reverse transcribed all of the isolated RNA, so sequencing captured expressed TCRB transcripts. Sequencing was performed with immunoSEQ multiplex PCR; in TCRdb, only in-frame clones are kept and a portion is missing. In the table there are 350,000 to 450,000 clones, about 15% of which are singletons. The chain links TRBV30 to TRBJ2-5; the D is unclear. The clonotype comes from a young man in good health. The material sequenced was naive CD4+ T cells from blood. CDR3 amino acids: CAWSVNLAETQYF. CDR3 DNA sequence: TGTGCCTGGAGTGTAAACCTGGCGGAGACCCAGTACTTC.